This T cell receptor (beta chain) was profiled in a study of cytomegalovirus exposure and HLA in healthy donors. Whole-study findings and limits: Later analysis revealed greater clonal expansion in HLA-associated TCR beta chains than in equally common others.

V shed 5 bases, J shed 6 bases, and the junction held 9 bases outside the gene matches. Germline lookup yields CDR1 SGHVS and CDR2 FQNEAQ. The CDR3 is 16 residues long. In this sample, this clone turned up once. Its antigen is unidentified. Other DNA sequences within the sample encode an identical CDR3. Primers included in the PCR were 60 Vbeta and 13 Jbeta primers. Original analysis: Later reanalysis found 80 million or so unique TCR beta chains, some 10 million of them shared. Measured with immunoSEQ multiplex PCR; TCRdb has only the in-frame clones, and not every one. Clone size and V and J calls were adopted from that table, with D and trimming inferred from the DNA. The repertoire holds about 170,000 clones, with 79% as singletons.

This TCR was sampled from a woman aged 45-65 years in good health and CMV-seronegative. Sequenced sample: PBMCs. The chain combines TRBV7-8 with TRBJ2-3, with 12 nucleotides matching TRBD2. CDR3 DNA: TGTGCCAGCAGCCTCTACACTAGCGGGGGGACGGATACGCAGTATTTT. Its protein product is CASSLYTSGGTDTQYF.